The 20 T cell receptor beta chains reported below all come from one sample, sequenced in a study of regulatory T cells in long-lasting Graves disease. Time point denoted: persistent/refractory GD, antithyroid drugs over 5 years with positive TRAb. Preparation of the TCR library used RNA extracted from PBMCs. According to the study, TCR beta libraries were built with iRepertoire HTBI primers and CDR3-region Arm-PCR. TCRdb ran MiXCR on the multiplex PCR reads and lists one entry per CDR3 protein. The data show a few hundred thousand distinct CDR3 sequences, about 25% seen once. The source material was peripheral blood mononuclear cells (PBMCs), sampled when the disease was refractory, from a patient treated with antithyroid drugs. The receptors shown here come from a female donor with Graves disease.

This clonotype turned up a few times. The rearrangement joins TRBV29-1 to TRBJ2-2; D ambiguous. V was clipped by 3 bases and J by 1 base, with 9 bases between them. This CDR3 is built from 14 residues. CDR1 and CDR2 from the germline V gene are SQVTM and ANQGSEA. CDR3 residues: CSVDVLGNTGELFF. DNA of the CDR3: TGCAGCGTTGACGTTTTAGGGAACACCGGGGAGCTGTTTTTT.

The chain links TRBV11-2 to TRBJ2-3, with unresolved D. This CDR3 has 13 residues. Germline assignment: CDR1 SGHAT and CDR2 FQNNGV. V shed 0 bases and J shed 7 bases, with 8 bases lying between them. The CDR3 DNA sequence: TGTGCCAGCAGCTTAGATTCGGGTAATACGCAGTATTTT. It yields the protein CASSLDSGNTQYF.

The V and J genes are TRBV7-2 and TRBJ2-7, with D unclear. This CDR3 comprises 15 residues. V was cut by 1 base and J by 2 bases, with 12 bases left in between. Germline lookup yields CDR1 SGHTA and CDR2 FQGNSA. The CDR3 bases are TGTGCCAGCAGCTTAGGAGGTAGTAAGGCCTACGAGCAGTACTTC. Encoded protein: CASSLGGSKAYEQYF. The variable domain in full, completed from reference TRBV7-2 and TRBJ2-7, reads GAGVSQSPSNKVTEKGKDVELRCDPISGHTALYWYRQSLGQGLEFLIYFQGNSAPDKSGLPSDRFSAERTGGSVSTLTIQRTQQEDSAVYLCASSLGGSKAYEQYFGPGTRLTVT.

This rearrangement joins TRBV6-2 or TRBV6-3 to TRBJ2-7; 9 nucleotides agree with TRBD2. CDR1 is MNHEY and CDR2 is SVGEGT in the germline V gene. After removal of 3 bases from V and 3 bases from J, the junction contained 6 bases not matched to a gene. This CDR3 has 15 amino acids. This chain's CDR3 is CASSYLAGSYYEQYF. The CDR3 region has the DNA TGTGCCAGCAGTTATCTAGCGGGATCCTACTACGAGCAGTACTTC.

The chain employs TRBV6-1 and TRBJ2-7, with 8 bases lining up with TRBD1. The CDR3 contains 12 residues. CDR1 is MNHNS, CDR2 SASEGT, per germline. V lost 11 bases to trimming and J lost 5 bases; unmatched junction nucleotides: 8. Here the CDR3 DNA reads TGTGCCGCCAGGACAGGGAGCCACGAGCAGTACTTC. Amino acids: CAARTGSHEQYF.

The chain joins TRBV20-1 to TRBJ1-2; D may be TRBD1 (5 bases). Between the trimmed V and J ends, which lost 4 bases and 4 bases, there was a span of 10 bases. From germline, CDR1 is DFQATT and CDR2 SNEGSKA (reference sequence). CDR3 length: 12 amino acids. The CDR3 protein is CSATGGVYGYTF. Here the CDR3 DNA reads TGCAGTGCTACCGGGGGAGTCTATGGCTACACCTTC.

This clonotype came up many times. This chain joins TRBV5-5 and TRBJ2-7, with no clear D. This CDR3 is 15 amino acids long. V gave up 0 bases and J gave up 0 bases, with 10 bases separating them. Germline CDR1 reads SGHKS; CDR2 reads YYEKEE (reference sequence). CDR3 DNA sequence: TGTGCCAGCAGCTTGGGGCGGATTAGCTCCTACGAGCAGTACTTC. This codes for CASSLGRISSYEQYF.

The CDR3 sequence: CASSLTLFNYEQYF. DNA of the CDR3: TGTGCCAGCAGCTTAACGCTCTTTAACTACGAGCAGTACTTC. V usage is TRBV7-2 and J usage is TRBJ2-7; the D is unclear. V lost 2 bases to trimming and J lost 3 bases, with 11 bases between them. Germline lookup yields CDR1 SGHTA and CDR2 FQGNSA. This CDR3 spans 14 amino acids.

J is TRBJ2-2 and V is TRBV7-2; TRBD2 agrees at 12 bases. CDR1 is SGHTA and CDR2 is FQGNSA in the germline V gene. This CDR3 has 17 amino acids. With V trimmed by 1 base and J by 13 bases, 13 bases remained unmatched. The CDR3 protein is CASSLVAGLAGGPMLFF. CDR3 bases: TGTGCCAGCAGCTTAGTCGCCGGGCTAGCGGGAGGGCCTATGCTGTTTTTT.

The CDR3 DNA reads as TGCGCCAGCAGCCAGGGGACTAGCGGGGTCTCCTACGAGCAGTACTTC. Amino acid sequence: CASSQGTSGVSYEQYF. The J gene is TRBJ2-7, the V gene TRBV4-3, with 13 bases that match TRBD2. In germline, CDR1 is LGHNA, CDR2 YSLEER. V was pared by 3 bases and J by 0 bases, with 2 bases of the junction left unmatched. The CDR3 has 16 amino acids.

This chain uses TRBV7-9 with TRBJ2-2, with D perhaps TRBD2 (6 bases). CDR1 and CDR2 (germline): SEHNR, FQNEAQ (reference sequence). Trimming cost V 5 bases and J 10 bases, with 17 bases left between them. This CDR3 region has 14 residues. CDR3 region: CASSGIGGTVELFF. Written as DNA, the CDR3 is TGTGCCAGCAGCGGGATAGGTGGGACTGTGGAGCTGTTTTTT.

In its sample, this clonotype was seen many times. The chain is built from TRBV28 and TRBJ1-1, with TRBD1 matching over 7 bases. CDR1 and CDR2 from the germline V gene are MDHEN and SYDVKM. With 1 base clipped from V and 12 bases from J, the junction kept 5 bases outside the gene matches. This CDR3 has 12 residues. CDR3 DNA: TGTGCCAGCAGTTTATCCGACAGGGCCTCTTTCTTT. This codes for CASSLSDRASFF.

J is TRBJ2-1 and V is TRBV2; the match to TRBD2 covers 8 bases. The V segment lost 9 bases and the J segment 9 bases; nucleotides outside the gene matches: 10. Germline-derived CDR1 and CDR2 are SNHLY and FYNNEI. This CDR3 region has 13 residues. CDR3 sequence: CASLYGRVGEQFF. The CDR3, as DNA: TGTGCCAGTTTGTACGGGAGGGTTGGTGAGCAGTTCTTC.

The chain employs TRBV6-1 and TRBJ1-1, with D hard to call. This CDR3 is built from 13 residues. The germline CDR1 and CDR2 sequences are MNHNS and SASEGT. V was clipped by 9 bases and J by 0 bases, with 11 bases between them. This CDR3 reads CASSRRMNTEAFF. The CDR3 coding sequence is TGTGCCAGTTCCCGACGGATGAACACTGAAGCTTTCTTT.

The chain joins TRBV19 to TRBJ1-1, with D perhaps TRBD1 (5 bases). The germline V gene has CDR1 LNHDA and CDR2 SQIVND (reference sequence). This CDR3 has 13 residues. V was shortened by 4 bases and J by 3 bases, with 9 bases between the two germline ends. The CDR3 DNA is TGTGCCAGTAGTAAGGGACGGTACACTGAAGCTTTCTTT. This translates into CASSKGRYTEAFF.

The chain is built from TRBV19 and TRBJ1-5; D not certain. The CDR3 extends over 13 amino acids. V was trimmed by 5 bases and J by 3 bases, leaving 8 bases between them. From germline, CDR1 is LNHDA and CDR2 SQIVND (reference sequence). The CDR3 protein is CASSAHFNQPQHF. The CDR3, as DNA: TGTGCCAGTAGTGCGCACTTCAATCAGCCCCAGCATTTT.

With respect to this clonotype: This may arise from a read error, as a much more abundant clone is one base away. A read error is likely, as this CDR3 ends without the conserved phenylalanine or tryptophan. The V and J genes are TRBV28 and TRBJ2-5, with a weak D call TRBD1 (6 bases). Germline values: CDR1 MDHEN, CDR2 SYDVKM. Trimming stripped 3 bases from V and 2 bases from J, with 13 bases between. CDR3 length: 15 residues. DNA for the CDR3: TGTGCCAGCAGTTTGGGGGCCCTAATTCAAGAGACCCAGTACCTC. It translates to CASSLGALIQETQYL.

This clonotype was seen more than once but under ten times. J is TRBJ1-5 and V is TRBV5-4; perhaps TRBD1 as D (5 bases). The length of the CDR3 is 14 residues. Germline assignment: CDR1 SGHNT and CDR2 YYREEE (reference sequence). The V and J ends lost 0 bases and 6 bases respectively, with 10 bases between them. CDR3 amino acids: CASSLGGGGQPQHF. CDR3 in DNA: TGTGCCAGCAGCTTGGGGGGCGGGGGTCAGCCCCAGCATTTT.

CDR3 sequence (DNA): TGCAGCGCAGCTTGGGGAGGGGAGCAGTACTTC. The encoded protein is CSAAWGGEQYF. The genes are TRBV29-1 and TRBJ2-7; 7 bases match TRBD2. CDR1 is SQVTM and CDR2 is ANQGSEA in the germline V gene. There are 11 residues in the CDR3. The V segment lost 7 bases and the J segment 7 bases; nucleotides outside the gene matches: 7.

This clonotype was observed at least ten times. This chain joins TRBV28 and TRBJ1-5; D gene unclear. V was pared by 4 bases and J by 5 bases, with 18 bases between. The CDR3 runs to 16 residues. Germline assignment: CDR1 MDHEN and CDR2 SYDVKM. CDR3 DNA sequence: TGTGCCAGCAGTTCAAAATGGACCGGGAGGCATCAGCCCCAGCATTTT. Protein: CASSSKWTGRHQPQHF.